The 7 T cell receptor beta chains in this list originate from one sample, sequenced in a study of OX40 agonist ivuxolimab in advanced cancers. The table came from immunoSEQ multiplex PCR; TCRdb's copy has only in-frame clones and leaves some out. The repertoire consists of tens of thousands of clones, with around 90% occurring once and the leading ten covering about 1%. The material was CD4+ or CD8+ T cells sorted from blood, obtained in a trial of the OX40 agonist ivuxolimab. The receptors stem from an adult with an advanced solid tumor such as melanoma, head and neck, liver or kidney cancer.

This clone was picked up one time. V gene TRBV20-1 combines with J gene TRBJ1-2; the D is unclear. Germline V gene sequence: CDR1 DFQATT, CDR2 SNEGSKA (reference sequence). The V and J ends lost 4 bases and 7 bases respectively, with 10 bases between them. The CDR3 runs 11 residues. CDR3 loop: CSANILSGYTF. CDR3 bases: TGCAGTGCTAACATTCTGAGTGGCTACACCTTC.

The V gene is TRBV13, the J gene TRBJ1-1; D is unclear. The CDR3 totals 14 residues. The V end lost 0 bases, the J end lost 5 bases, and 10 bases lay between the germline ends. Germline assignment: CDR1 PRHDT and CDR2 FYEKMQ (reference sequence). This CDR3 is CASSLGSGGTEAFF. Written as DNA, the CDR3 is TGTGCCAGCAGCTTAGGTTCGGGTGGGACTGAAGCTTTCTTT.

This rearrangement joins TRBV6-5 to TRBJ1-1, with D perhaps TRBD1 (6 bases). CDR1 is MNHEY, CDR2 SVGAGI, per germline. CDR3 length equals 15 residues. The ends were cut back, 6 bases at V and 1 base at J, with 15 bases in the middle. CDR3 bases: TGTGCCAGCAGGTCTTTGACAGGCGGGAACACTGAAGCTTTCTTT. Its protein product is CASRSLTGGNTEAFF.

The chain employs TRBV5-1 and TRBJ2-1; D is perhaps TRBD2 (6 bases). Trimming pared 0 bases from V and 5 bases from J, leaving 12 bases between. Germline-derived CDR1 and CDR2 are SGHRS and YFSETQ. The CDR3 sequence is 15 residues long. CDR3 nucleotide sequence: TGCGCCAGCAGCTTGGGCGGGGTGGGGGACAATGAGCAGTTCTTC. It yields the protein CASSLGGVGDNEQFF. The full variable domain, its missing parts supplied by reference TRBV5-1 and TRBJ2-1, is KAGVTQTPRYLIKTRGQQVTLSCSPISGHRSVSWYQQTPGQGLQFLFEYFSETQRNKGNFPGRFSGRQFSNSRSEMNVSTLELGDSALYLCASSLGGVGDNEQFFGPGTRLTVL.

J is TRBJ2-7 and V is TRBV6-6, with TRBD2 as a possible D gene (5 bases). V lost 6 bases and J lost 3, with 9 bases in between. The CDR3 runs to 12 residues. CDR1 MNHNY and CDR2 SVGAGI come from the germline V gene (reference sequence). The CDR3 DNA is TGTGCCAGCAGCATCCGGGGCTACGAGCAGTACTTC. Encoded protein: CASSIRGYEQYF.

A single count supports this clone. The chain uses TRBV10-1 and TRBJ2-1, with 7 bases aligning to TRBD1. V lost 5 bases, J lost 5 bases, and 6 bases stayed unmatched. The CDR3 contains 14 residues. Germline V lookup: CDR1 WNHNN, CDR2 SYGVQD (reference sequence). The CDR3 DNA is TGCGCCAGCAGTAGTGGACAGGCGAACAATGAGCAGTTCTTC. Protein sequence: CASSSGQANNEQFF.

The DNA of the CDR3 is TGTGCCAGCAGCAGTACAGGACGGTCCTACGAGCAGTACTTC. It codes for CASSSTGRSYEQYF. V is TRBV7-6 and J is TRBJ2-7; TRBD1 might be the D (5 bases). This CDR3 comprises 14 residues. Trimming cost V 5 bases and J 1 base, with 12 bases left between them. The germline V gene encodes CDR1 SGHVS and CDR2 FNYEAQ.